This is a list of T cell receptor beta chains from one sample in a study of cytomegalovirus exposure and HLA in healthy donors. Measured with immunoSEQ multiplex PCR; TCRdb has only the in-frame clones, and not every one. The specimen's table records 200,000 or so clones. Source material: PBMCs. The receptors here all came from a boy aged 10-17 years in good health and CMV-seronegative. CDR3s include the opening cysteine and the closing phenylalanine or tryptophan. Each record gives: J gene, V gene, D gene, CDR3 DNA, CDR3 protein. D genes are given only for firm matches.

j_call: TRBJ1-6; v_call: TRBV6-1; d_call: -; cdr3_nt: TGTGCCAGCAGTGAAACTTTTGGGAGTTCACCCCTCCACTTT; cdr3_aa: CASSETFGSSPLHF
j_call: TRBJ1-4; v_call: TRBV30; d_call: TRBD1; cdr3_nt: TGTGCCTGGAGTTTGGGACAGGGAGAAGAAAAACTGTTTTTT; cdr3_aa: CAWSLGQGEEKLFF
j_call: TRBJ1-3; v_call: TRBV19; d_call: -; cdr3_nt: TGTGCCAGTAGTATAGTTCAGGGATCGGGAAACACCATATATTTT; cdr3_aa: CASSIVQGSGNTIYF
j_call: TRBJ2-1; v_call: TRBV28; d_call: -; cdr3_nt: TGTGCCAGCACCCCGGGGGTTAAGAATGAGCAGTTCTTC; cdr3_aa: CASTPGVKNEQFF
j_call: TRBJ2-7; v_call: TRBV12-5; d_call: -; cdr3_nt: TGTGCTAGTGGTTTGGCGCAGGCCTTCTACGAGCAGTACTTC; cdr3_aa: CASGLAQAFYEQYF
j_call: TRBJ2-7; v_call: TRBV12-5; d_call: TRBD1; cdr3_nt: TGTGCTAGCGGTAGAATGGACAGGGCCTACGAGCAGTACTTC; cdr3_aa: CASGRMDRAYEQYF
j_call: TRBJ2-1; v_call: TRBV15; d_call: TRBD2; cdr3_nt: TGTGCCACCAGCATTGGCGGGGGGGTCTGGGATGAGCAGTTCTTC; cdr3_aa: CATSIGGGVWDEQFF
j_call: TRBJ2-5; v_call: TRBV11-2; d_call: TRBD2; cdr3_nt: TGTGCCAGCAGCACACCTCGAAGACTAGCGGGGGGAGAGACCCAGTACTTC; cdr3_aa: CASSTPRRLAGGETQYF
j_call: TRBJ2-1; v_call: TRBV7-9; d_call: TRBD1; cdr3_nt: TGTGCCAGCTCGGGACAGGAGTACAATGAGCAGTTCTTC; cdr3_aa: CASSGQEYNEQFF
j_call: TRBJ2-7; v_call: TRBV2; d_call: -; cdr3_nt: TGTGCCAGCAGCGAGGAGTCGGCGGGCTACGAGCAGTACTTC; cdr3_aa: CASSEESAGYEQYF
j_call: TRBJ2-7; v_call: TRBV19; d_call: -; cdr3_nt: TGTGCCAGTAGTATTTCCAGGAGGGACTACGAGCAGTACTTC; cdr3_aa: CASSISRRDYEQYF
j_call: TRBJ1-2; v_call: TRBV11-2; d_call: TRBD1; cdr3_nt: TGTGCCAGCAGCTTACAGACAGGGGGCTATGGCTACACCTTC; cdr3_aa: CASSLQTGGYGYTF
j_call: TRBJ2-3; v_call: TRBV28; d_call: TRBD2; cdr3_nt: TGTGCCAGCAAGACTAGCGGTAGAACAGATACGCAGTATTTT; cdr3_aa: CASKTSGRTDTQYF
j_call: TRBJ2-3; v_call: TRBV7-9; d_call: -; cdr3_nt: TGTGCCAGCAGTGCCCCTATCGGGCGGGCCCAGCCTAGCACAGATACGCAGTATTTT; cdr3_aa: CASSAPIGRAQPSTDTQYF
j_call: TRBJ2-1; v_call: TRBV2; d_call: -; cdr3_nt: TGTGCCAGCAGTGAACCGCTCTCAAGGGGTAATGAGCAGTTCTTC; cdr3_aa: CASSEPLSRGNEQFF
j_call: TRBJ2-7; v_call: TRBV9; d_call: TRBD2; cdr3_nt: TGTGCCAGCAGCGTAGGGCTAGCGGCACTCCTGGGCGAGCAGTACTTC; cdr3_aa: CASSVGLAALLGEQYF
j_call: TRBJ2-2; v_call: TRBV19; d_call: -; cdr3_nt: TGTGCCAGTAGTATTTCCAGGAACACCGGGGAGCTGTTTTTT; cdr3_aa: CASSISRNTGELFF
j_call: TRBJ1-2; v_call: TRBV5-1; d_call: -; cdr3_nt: TGCGCCACCTTGGGCTCTTCCGGAGGCTACACCTTC; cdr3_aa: CATLGSSGGYTF
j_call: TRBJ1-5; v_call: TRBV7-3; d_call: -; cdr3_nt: TGTGCCAGCAGCTCGTCCGTCAATCAGCCCCAGCATTTT; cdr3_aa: CASSSSVNQPQHF
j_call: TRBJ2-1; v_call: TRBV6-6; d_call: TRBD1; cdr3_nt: TGTGCCAGCAGTGGCCCCAGGGGGAGATACAATGAGCAGTTCTTC; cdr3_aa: CASSGPRGRYNEQFF
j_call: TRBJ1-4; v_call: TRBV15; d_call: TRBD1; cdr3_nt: TGTGCCACCAGCACCCTCGACAGGGCTAGTGAAAAACTGTTTTTT; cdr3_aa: CATSTLDRASEKLFF
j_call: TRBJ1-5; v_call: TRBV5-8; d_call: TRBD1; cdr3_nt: TGTGCCAGCAGCGAAGGCAGGGGGCCGCTACTCAATCAGCCCCAGCATTTT; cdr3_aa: CASSEGRGPLLNQPQHF
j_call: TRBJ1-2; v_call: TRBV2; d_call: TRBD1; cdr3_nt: TGTGCCAGCAGTGTTCAGCCGGGACAGGGGGCGGAGAGCTACACCTTC; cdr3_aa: CASSVQPGQGAESYTF
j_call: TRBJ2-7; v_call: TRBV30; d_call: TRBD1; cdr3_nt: TGTGCCTGGAGCGCGAGGGACAGGGAAACTCTCCAGTACTTC; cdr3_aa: CAWSARDRETLQYF
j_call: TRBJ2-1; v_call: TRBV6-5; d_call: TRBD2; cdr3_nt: TGTGCCAGCAGACCACCCGGGGGGAAATACAATGAGCAGTTCTTC; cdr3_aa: CASRPPGGKYNEQFF
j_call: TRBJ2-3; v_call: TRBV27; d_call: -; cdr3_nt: TGTGCCAGCAGTTTACCGAGGGCAGATACGCAGTATTTT; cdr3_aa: CASSLPRADTQYF